Sequencing of this TCR beta chain was carried out in a study of CD8 T cells in Susac syndrome. The CDR3 loop spans 10 amino acids. The V end lost 5 bases, the J end lost 3 bases, and 2 bases lay between the germline ends. Sequencing of TCR beta, carried out with a high-throughput approach, was applied to CD8+ and CD4+ T cells from the blood. RNA was extracted with the RNeasy kit, and a quantity of roughly 0.5 to 1 ug was reverse transcribed using random hexamers. TCRdb reprocessed the immunoSEQ multiplex PCR reads via MiXCR and lists one record per CDR3 protein. The data contain about 200,000 distinct CDR3 sequences, roughly 90% of them singletons.

This sequence was found in a human donor with Susac syndrome. This chain links TRBV12-3 or TRBV12-4 with TRBJ2-7; D not resolved. The specimen sequenced was CD4+ T cells from PBMCs. CDR3 coding DNA: TGTGCCAGCAGTATCTACGAGCAGTACTTC. Translating it yields CASSIYEQYF.